The entry that follows covers one T cell receptor beta chain sequence. Its antigen is undetermined. The CDR3 loop spans 14 amino acids. The data originate from a study of T cell responses to AZD1222 COVID-19 vaccine. Notes on the study in general: CD4 TCRs linked to vaccination spanned spike, dominating at 160-218 and 743-854. Clonal diversity was possibly underestimated; the donors were predominantly white British and more often female.

Whether given at about 4 or about 12 weeks, second doses were pooled. Assay used: immunoSEQ multiplex PCR; TCRdb lists only in-frame clones, some missing. Here the sample spans approximately 120,000 clones, 85% being singletons. This receptor was identified in an adult who received the AZD1222 COVID-19 vaccine. The gene calls are TRBV21-1 and TRBJ1-1. TRBV21-1 is a pseudogene. The sequencing used peripheral blood, collected 28 days after the second AZD1222 dose. The CDR3 loop is CASSKGNRDTEAFF. In nucleotides, the CDR3 is TGTGCCAGCAGCAAAGGGAATCGAGACACTGAAGCTTTCTTT.